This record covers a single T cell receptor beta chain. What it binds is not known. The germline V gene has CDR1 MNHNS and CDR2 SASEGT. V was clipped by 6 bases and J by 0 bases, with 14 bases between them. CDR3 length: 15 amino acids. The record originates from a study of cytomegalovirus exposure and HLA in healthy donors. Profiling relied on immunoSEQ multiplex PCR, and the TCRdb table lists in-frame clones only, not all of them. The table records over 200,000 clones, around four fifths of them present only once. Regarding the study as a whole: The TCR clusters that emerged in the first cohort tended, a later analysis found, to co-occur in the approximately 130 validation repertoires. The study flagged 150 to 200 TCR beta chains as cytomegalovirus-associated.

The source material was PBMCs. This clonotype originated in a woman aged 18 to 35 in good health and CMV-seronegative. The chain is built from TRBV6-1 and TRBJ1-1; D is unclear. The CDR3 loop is CASSLPLGLNTEAFF. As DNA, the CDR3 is TGTGCCAGCAGCCTTCCCCTGGGCTTGAACACTGAAGCTTTCTTT.